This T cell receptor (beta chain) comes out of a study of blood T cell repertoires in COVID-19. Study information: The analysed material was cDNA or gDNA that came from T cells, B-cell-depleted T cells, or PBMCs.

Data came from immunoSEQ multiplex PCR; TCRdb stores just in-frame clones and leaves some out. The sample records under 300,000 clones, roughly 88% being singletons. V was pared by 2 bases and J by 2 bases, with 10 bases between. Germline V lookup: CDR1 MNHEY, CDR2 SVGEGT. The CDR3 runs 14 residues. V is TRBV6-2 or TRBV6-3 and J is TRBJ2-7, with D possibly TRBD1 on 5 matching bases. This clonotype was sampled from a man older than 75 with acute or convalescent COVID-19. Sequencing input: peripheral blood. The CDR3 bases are TGTGCCAGCAGTTACGGACACAGCACCTACGAGCAGTACTTC. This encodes CASSYGHSTYEQYF.